This T cell receptor beta chain originates from a study of low-dose radiotherapy and immunotherapy resistance in tumors. The wider study: Each two-week cycle included intravenous cyclophosphamide 200 mg/m2, given one day before radiation and immunotherapy.

Noted time point: after trial treatment. Treatment given: LDRT plus nivolumab, ipilimumab, low-dose cyclophosphamide and aspirin (RACIN trial). This clonotype was picked up many times. Germline V gene lookup returns CDR1 MNHEY and CDR2 SMNVEV (reference sequence). This CDR3 region has 16 residues. V lost 6 bases to trimming and J lost 0 bases; unmatched junction nucleotides: 8. TRAV and TRBV primers primed cDNA for both TCRalpha and TCRbeta. Over roughly 19 PCR cycles, TCRs were amplified from a constant-region primer and V-primer adapter. The mRNA which had been isolated was amplified by in vitro transcription. TCRdb re-analysed the reads in MiXCR, keeping a single row per CDR3 protein. The table records under 75,000 distinct CDR3 sequences, approximately 22% of them present only once.

The clonotype was recovered from a male donor with prostate cancer. The chain is built from TRBV27 and TRBJ1-5; the match to TRBD1 covers 7 bases. The material sequenced was PBMCs, taken after low-dose radiotherapy plus immunotherapy. Here the CDR3 reads CASRPTGVVSNQPQHF. The CDR3 nucleotides read TGTGCCAGCAGGCCAACAGGGGTCGTTAGCAATCAGCCCCAGCATTTT.